Below, one TCR beta chain is given with its context. Clones were sequenced by immunoSEQ multiplex PCR, and TCRdb holds only the in-frame ones, with some missing. The profile shows more than 250,000 clones, approximately 87% of them singletons. This entry comes from a study of blood T cell repertoires in COVID-19. Study context: From T cells, B-cell-depleted T cells, or PBMCs came the material, which was cDNA or gDNA.

V lost 5 bases and J lost 1, with 14 bases in between. The CDR3 loop spans 16 amino acids. Germline V gene lookup returns CDR1 LGHNA and CDR2 YNFKEQ. Sequencing was carried out using peripheral blood. This sequence was found in a human donor in a cohort sampled during active COVID-19. The V gene is TRBV4-2, the J gene TRBJ2-2; tentative D call: TRBD2 (7 bases). The CDR3 nucleotides are TGTGCCAGCAGCTCGGGGGCTAGCGGGAACACCGGGGAGCTGTTTTTT. It codes for CASSSGASGNTGELFF.